Listed below are T cell receptor beta chains from one sample, sequenced in a study of blood T cells in healthy people across ages. In TCRdb, the 5' RACE reads were re-called with MiXCR into one record per CDR3 protein. The table shows 980,000 or so distinct CDR3 sequences, with 45% to 50% occurring only once. Material: blood. The receptor source for this set is a man aged 30 to 39 in good health. The CDR3 runs from the conserved cysteine through the conserved F or W. Size is omitted from some rows. Given values are once, few, many or a class for expanded clones.

clone_size	j_call	v_call	cdr3_aa
NA	TRBJ2-5	TRBV7-9	CASSPTPSQETQYF
NA	TRBJ2-1	TRBV3-1	CASSHHGRGGRNEQFF
few	TRBJ1-4	TRBV28	CASSLLSATNEKLFF
once	NA	TRBV7-2	CASSLGDRDRDEQYF
NA	TRBJ2-7	TRBV4-1	CASSQDFRGGVYEQYF
NA	NA	TRBV6-2/TRBV6-3	CASSPLEYEQYF
NA	TRBJ1-1	TRBV6-6	CASNPPGWDTEAFF
once	TRBJ2-3	TRBV28	CASRNPAGVTDTQYF
NA	TRBJ1-3	TRBV27	CASSQGGRNTIYF
NA	TRBJ2-1	TRBV27	CASSVLAGDYNEQFF
NA	TRBJ1-1	TRBV20-1	CSAKSPGPEAFF
NA	TRBJ2-6	TRBV10-3	CAISGTMGVGANVLTF
few	TRBJ2-1	TRBV20-1	CSFPMGGGQSEQFF
many	TRBJ1-2	TRBV6-5	CASSRGQGGGYTF
few	TRBJ2-7	TRBV7-9	CASSPTSGTQGQYF
few	NA	TRBV20-1	CSARVGGPKETQYF
NA	TRBJ2-1	TRBV7-7	CASSPQTGGPTGQFF
few	TRBJ2-3	TRBV28	CASKGGQGAVLTDTQYF
NA	TRBJ2-3	TRBV7-9	CASSLIEWGPDTQYF